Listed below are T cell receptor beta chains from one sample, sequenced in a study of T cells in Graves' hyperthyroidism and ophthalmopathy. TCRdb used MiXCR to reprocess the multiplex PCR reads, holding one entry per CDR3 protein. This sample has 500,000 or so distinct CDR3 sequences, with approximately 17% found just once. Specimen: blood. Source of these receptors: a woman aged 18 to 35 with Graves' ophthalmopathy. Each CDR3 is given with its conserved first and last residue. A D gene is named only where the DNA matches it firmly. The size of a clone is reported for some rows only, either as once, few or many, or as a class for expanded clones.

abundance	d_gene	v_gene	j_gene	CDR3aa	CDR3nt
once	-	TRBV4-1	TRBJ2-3	CASSQDLSTGIGIDTQYF	TGCGCCAGCAGCCAAGATTTAAGCACAGGGATAGGAATAGATACGCAGTATTTT
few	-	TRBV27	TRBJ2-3	CASSSLFSQYF	TGTGCCAGCAGTTCTTTGTTTTCGCAGTATTTT
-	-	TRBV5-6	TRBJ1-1	CASSYKVIPEAFF	TGTGCCAGCAGCTACAAAGTCATTCCTGAAGCTTTCTTT
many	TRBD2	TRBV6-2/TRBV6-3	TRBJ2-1	CASSSGLESYNEQFF	TGTGCCAGCAGTTCGGGACTAGAGTCCTACAATGAGCAGTTCTTC
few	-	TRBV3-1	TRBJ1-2	CASSQDPGGGRGYTF	TGTGCCAGCAGCCAAGATCCGGGGGGTGGCCGTGGCTACACCTTC
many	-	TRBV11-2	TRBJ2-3	CASSTVGTHGDTQYF	TGTGCCAGCAGCACAGTCGGGACCCACGGCGATACGCAGTATTTT
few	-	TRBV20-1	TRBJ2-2	CSASRGPGELFF	TGCAGTGCTAGTCGGGGGCCCGGGGAGCTGTTTTTT
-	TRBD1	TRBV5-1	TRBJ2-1	CASSGGQGDYNEQFF	TGCGCCAGCAGCGGGGGACAGGGGGACTACAATGAGCAGTTCTTC
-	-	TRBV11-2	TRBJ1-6	CASLEAETDSPLHF	TGTGCCAGCTTAGAAGCGGAAACGGATTCACCCCTCCACTTT
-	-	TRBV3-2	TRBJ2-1	CASSLPEVAGANEQFF	TGTGCCAGCAGCCTTCCAGAGGTAGCGGGAGCCAATGAGCAGTTCTTC
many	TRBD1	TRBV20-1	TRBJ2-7	CSARAPGQGRYEQYF	TGCAGTGCTAGAGCTCCGGGACAGGGTAGATACGAGCAGTACTTC
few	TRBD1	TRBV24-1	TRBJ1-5	CATSDRTGDSNQPQHF	TGTGCCACCAGTGACCGGACAGGCGATAGCAATCAGCCCCAGCATTTT
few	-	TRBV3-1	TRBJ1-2	CASSQGPAGPLGGYTF	TGTGCCAGCAGCCAAGGTCCGGCCGGCCCACTGGGGGGCTACACCTTC
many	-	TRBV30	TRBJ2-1	CAWREQTNGLYNEQFF	TGTGCCTGGAGGGAACAGACTAACGGGTTATACAATGAGCAGTTCTTC
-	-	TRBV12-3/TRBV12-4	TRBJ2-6	CASSLRGGAYVLTF	TGTGCCAGCAGTTTACGAGGGGGGGCCTACGTCCTGACTTTC
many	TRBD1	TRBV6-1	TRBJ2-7	CASRKDRGPSEQYF	TGTGCCAGCAGGAAAGACAGGGGTCCGAGTGAGCAGTACTTC
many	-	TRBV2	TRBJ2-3	CASSDGGNTQYF	TGTGCCAGCAGTGACGGGGGAAATACGCAGTATTTT